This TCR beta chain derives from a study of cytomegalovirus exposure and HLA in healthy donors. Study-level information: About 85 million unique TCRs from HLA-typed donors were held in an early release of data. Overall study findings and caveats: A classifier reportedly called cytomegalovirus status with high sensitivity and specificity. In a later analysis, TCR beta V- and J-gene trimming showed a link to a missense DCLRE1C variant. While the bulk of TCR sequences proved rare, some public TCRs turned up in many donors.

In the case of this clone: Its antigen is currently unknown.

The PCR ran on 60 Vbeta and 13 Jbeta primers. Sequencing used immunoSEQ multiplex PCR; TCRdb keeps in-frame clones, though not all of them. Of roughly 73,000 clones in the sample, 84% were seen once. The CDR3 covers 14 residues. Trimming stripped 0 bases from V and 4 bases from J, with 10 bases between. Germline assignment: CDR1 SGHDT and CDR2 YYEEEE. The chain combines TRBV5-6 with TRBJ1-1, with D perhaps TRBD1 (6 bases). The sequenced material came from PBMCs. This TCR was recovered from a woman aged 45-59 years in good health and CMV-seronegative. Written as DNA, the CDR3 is TGTGCCAGCAGCTTGGGACAGGCCGGCACTGAAGCTTTCTTT. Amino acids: CASSLGQAGTEAFF.